These 27 T cell receptor beta chains share one sample of origin, sequenced in a study of cytomegalovirus exposure and HLA in healthy donors. A multiplex PCR was run with 60 Vbeta primers and 13 Jbeta primers. Assay: immunoSEQ multiplex PCR; the TCRdb copy retains only in-frame clones and omits some. The table lists approximately 110,000 clones, over 60% of them singletons. Sequencing was carried out using PBMCs. The source of these receptors is a man under 40 in good health and CMV-seropositive.

The chain is built from TRBV30 and TRBJ1-1, with no clear D. In germline, CDR1 is GTSNPN, CDR2 SVGIG (reference sequence). The length of the CDR3 is 14 residues. Between the trimmed V and J ends, which lost 2 bases and 1 base, there was a span of 11 bases. The CDR3 bases are TGTGCCTGGAGTTACGGGAGGACGAACACTGAAGCTTTCTTT. Amino acid sequence: CAWSYGRTNTEAFF. The full variable domain, its missing parts supplied by reference TRBV30 and TRBJ1-1, is SQTIHQWPATLVQPVGSPLSLECTVEGTSNPNLYWYRQAAGRGLQLLFYSVGIGQISSEVPQNLSASRPQDRQFILSSKKLLLSDSGFYLCAWSYGRTNTEAFFGQGTRLTVV.

V gene TRBV7-2 combines with J gene TRBJ2-3, with 8 bases identical to TRBD2. V shed 1 base, J shed 4 bases, and the junction held 4 bases outside the gene matches. This CDR3 spans 15 amino acids. Germline CDR1 reads SGHTA; CDR2 reads FQGNSA. The CDR3 DNA reads TGTGCCAGCAGCTTAGGGACTAGCAGGGCAGATACGCAGTATTTT. This encodes CASSLGTSRADTQYF.

The gene calls are TRBV4-1 and TRBJ1-2; D may be TRBD1 (6 bases). V dropped 5 bases and J dropped 6 bases, with 16 bases sitting between them. Per the germline V gene, CDR1 is MGHRA and CDR2 is YSYEKL. There are 14 residues in the CDR3. The CDR3 loop is CASSSPGTGHGYTF. The CDR3 DNA reads as TGCGCCAGCAGCTCCCCCGGCACAGGGCATGGCTACACCTTC.

The chain is built from TRBV11-3 and TRBJ2-3; D is undetermined. V was trimmed by 5 bases and J by 2 bases, leaving 11 bases between them. The germline V gene encodes CDR1 SGHNT and CDR2 YENEEA. CDR3 size: 14 residues. CDR3 residues: CASSLSSNTDTQYF. The CDR3 DNA reads as TGTGCCAGCAGCCTGTCTAGTAACACAGATACGCAGTATTTT.

The chain uses TRBV4-1 and TRBJ1-1, with a tentative D call TRBD1 (5 bases). There are 16 residues in the CDR3. V lost 3 bases, J lost 5 bases, and 19 bases lay in between. CDR1 is MGHRA and CDR2 is YSYEKL in the germline V gene. CDR3 DNA sequence: TGCGCCAGCAGCCAGGACCAGACAGCCCTGGGGACTGAAGCTTTCTTT. Translation gives CASSQDQTALGTEAFF.

The chain uses TRBV5-4 and TRBJ2-3; D is perhaps TRBD2 (5 bases). CDR1 is SGHNT and CDR2 is YYREEE in the germline V gene (reference sequence). CDR3 size: 13 residues. The V gene lost 5 bases and the J gene lost 4 bases, with 11 bases spanning the gap. The CDR3 DNA reads as TGTGCCAGCAGGGGATCCGGGGCAGATACGCAGTATTTT. It translates to CASRGSGADTQYF.

Written as DNA, the CDR3 is TGTGCCAGCAGTGGGAGACTAGCGGGGGGGTACGAGCAGTACTTC. Amino acid sequence: CASSGRLAGGYEQYF. The V gene is TRBV2, the J gene TRBJ2-5; TRBD2 aligns across 14 bases. The closer fit of TRBJ2-7 to the DNA end suggests the J call may be wrong. CDR3 length: 15 amino acids. CDR1 is SNHLY and CDR2 is FYNNEI in the germline V gene.

The rearrangement links TRBV29-1 to TRBJ1-2; 10 bases are a match to TRBD1. CDR3 length: 16 amino acids. The germline V gene has CDR1 SQVTM and CDR2 ANQGSEA. After removal of 2 bases from V and 3 bases from J, the junction contained 9 bases not matched to a gene. The CDR3 loop reads CSVEKGGQGVHYGYTF. The CDR3 region has the DNA TGCAGCGTTGAAAAAGGAGGACAGGGGGTACACTATGGCTACACCTTC.

J is TRBJ2-5 and V is TRBV5-4, with TRBD2 matching 10 bases. The J segment lost 2 bases and the V segment lost 0 bases, leaving 1 base of the junction unmatched. CDR1 is SGHNT and CDR2 is YYREEE in the germline V gene (reference sequence). This CDR3 region has 15 residues. The CDR3, as DNA: TGTGCCAGCAGCTTGGGGACTAGCGGTCAAGAGACCCAGTACTTC. Residues: CASSLGTSGQETQYF.

The chain links TRBV7-9 to TRBJ1-1, with 9 positions matching TRBD1. J gave up 5 bases and V 5 bases, and 12 bases lay outside the gene matches. CDR1 and CDR2 from the germline V gene are SEHNR and FQNEAQ (reference sequence). The CDR3 loop spans 16 amino acids. Here the CDR3 DNA reads TGTGCCAGCAGCCCGAAACGGGACAGGGTGTGGACTGAAGCTTTCTTT. Translation: CASSPKRDRVWTEAFF.

The chain employs TRBV2 and TRBJ1-2; no firm D call. From germline, CDR1 is SNHLY and CDR2 FYNNEI. Trimming took off 9 bases at V and 5 bases at J, with 13 bases between the two ends. There are 12 residues in the CDR3. For the CDR3, the DNA is TGTGCCAGAGAACTCGGTGAATATGGCTACACCTTC. Protein product: CARELGEYGYTF. The variable domain in full, with the rest retrieved from reference TRBV2 and TRBJ1-2, is EPEVTQTPSHQVTQMGQEVILRCVPISNHLYFYWYRQILGQKVEFLVSFYNNEISEKSEIFDDQFSVERPDGSNFTLKIRSTKLEDSAMYFCARELGEYGYTFGSGTRLTVV.

The chain recombines TRBV5-1 with TRBJ2-3; 7 positions match TRBD2. V lost 4 bases and J lost 2; bases outside the gene matches: 7. This CDR3 has 15 residues. Per the germline V gene, CDR1 is SGHRS and CDR2 is YFSETQ. The CDR3 reads CASSPWGGFTDTQYF. The CDR3 nucleotides read TGCGCCAGCAGCCCCTGGGGGGGGTTCACAGATACGCAGTATTTT.

Only a few counts were recorded for this clone. CDR3 sequence (DNA): TGTGCCAGCAGCTTGGATGGGACAGGGGCAAACACTGAAGCTTTCTTT. It is translated as CASSLDGTGANTEAFF. The V call is TRBV5-6, the J call TRBJ1-1, with 10 bases lining up with TRBD1. Germline V gene data show CDR1 as SGHDT and CDR2 as YYEEEE. The ends lost 0 bases at V and 2 bases at J; junction bases unmatched: 4. This CDR3 has 16 amino acids. The full variable domain, rest sourced from reference TRBV5-6 and TRBJ1-1, is DAGVTQSPTHLIKTRGQQVTLRCSPKSGHDTVSWYQQALGQGPQFIFQYYEEEERQRGNFPDRFSGHQFPNYSSELNVNALLLGDSALYLCASSLDGTGANTEAFFGQGTRLTVV.

The chain is built from TRBV5-1 and TRBJ2-2; 7 nucleotides agree with TRBD2. The CDR3 sequence is 16 residues long. Germline V lookup: CDR1 SGHRS, CDR2 YFSETQ. Unmatched junction bases numbered 12, after V lost 5 bases and J lost 5 bases. Here the CDR3 DNA reads TGCGCCAGCAGTCGGGCCGGGACCGGGGGGACCGGGGAGCTGTTTTTT. Translating it yields CASSRAGTGGTGELFF.

The chain uses TRBV29-1 and TRBJ2-7; the D gene is possibly TRBD1 (6 bases). Germline V gene sequence: CDR1 SQVTM, CDR2 ANQGSEA. The CDR3 is 13 amino acids. V lost 4 bases and J lost 0, with 10 bases in between. CDR3 coding DNA: TGCAGCGTTGGACCAGGGGCCTCCTACGAGCAGTACTTC. This gives the protein CSVGPGASYEQYF.

The chain couples TRBV13 to TRBJ2-2; 9 bases line up with TRBD1. Germline-derived CDR1 and CDR2 are PRHDT and FYEKMQ (reference sequence). V shed 1 base and J 4 bases; nucleotides not matched to a gene: 10. This CDR3 has 18 amino acids. The CDR3 sequence: CASSLVAWGQGGTGELFF. For the CDR3, the DNA is TGTGCCAGCAGCTTAGTAGCCTGGGGACAGGGAGGCACCGGGGAGCTGTTTTTT.

This chain connects TRBV6-1 to TRBJ2-3; 11 bases fit TRBD2. This CDR3 has 14 residues. Looked up from germline, CDR1 is MNHNS and CDR2 is SASEGT. V was pared by 4 bases and J by 8 bases, with 5 bases of the junction left unmatched. This chain's CDR3 is CASSGTSGGATQYF. In DNA, the CDR3 is TGTGCCAGCAGTGGTACTAGCGGGGGAGCTACGCAGTATTTT.

The chain couples TRBV6-1 to TRBJ1-1; possible D gene TRBD1, 6 bases. This CDR3 is 14 amino acids long. V shed 5 bases and J shed 6 bases, with 16 bases lying between them. Germline CDR1 MNHNS, CDR2 SASEGT. This CDR3 is CASSSGQHRAEAFF. CDR3 nucleotide sequence: TGTGCCAGCAGTTCCGGACAGCATAGGGCTGAAGCTTTCTTT.

Here the CDR3 reads CAIWAGTGKDYGYTF. The CDR3 DNA sequence: TGTGCCATCTGGGCCGGGACAGGGAAGGACTATGGCTACACCTTC. The V gene is TRBV10-3, the J gene TRBJ1-2, with TRBD1 matching 9 bases. Per the germline V gene, CDR1 is ENHRY and CDR2 is SYGVKD. The length of the CDR3 is 15 residues. The trim removed 8 bases at V and 3 bases at J, leaving 10 bases unmatched.

This clone has just a few counts. The rearrangement uses TRBV19 and TRBJ1-5; D is ambiguous. This CDR3 has 16 amino acids. Trimming removed 3 bases from V and 1 base from J, with 13 bases in between. Germline loops: CDR1 LNHDA, CDR2 SQIVND (reference sequence). As DNA, the CDR3 is TGTGCCAGTAGTATCGGGGTAGTAGGGAGCAATCAGCCCCAGCATTTT. Translation gives CASSIGVVGSNQPQHF.

V is TRBV15 and J is TRBJ1-5, with D possibly TRBD1 on 6 matching bases. The germline V gene encodes CDR1 LNHNV and CDR2 YYDKDF (reference sequence). The germline V and J ends were trimmed by 5 bases and 1 base, with 9 bases remaining between them. The CDR3 is made up of 14 amino acids. The DNA for the CDR3 is TGTGCCACCAGCGACAGGTTCAGCAATCAGCCCCAGCATTTT. Amino acid sequence: CATSDRFSNQPQHF.

The chain employs TRBV7-9 and TRBJ1-1, with TRBD1 matching 7 bases. V lost 5 bases and J lost 12; bases outside the gene matches: 9. Germline CDR1 SEHNR, CDR2 FQNEAQ (reference sequence). This CDR3 is 12 amino acids long. The CDR3 sequence is CASSTGQSVTFF. In DNA form, the CDR3 reads TGTGCCAGCAGCACGGGACAGTCCGTGACTTTCTTT. The full variable domain, completed using reference TRBV7-9 and TRBJ1-1, is DTGVSQNPRHKITKRGQNVTFRCDPISEHNRLYWYRQTLGQGPEFLTYFQNEAQLEKSRLLSDRFSAERPKGSFSTLEIQRTEQGDSAMYLCASSTGQSVTFFGQGTRLTVV.

This clone was observed a handful of times. The rearrangement links TRBV5-1 to TRBJ1-3; D may be TRBD1 (5 bases). Trimming shortened V by 4 bases and J by 3 bases, and 20 bases separated the two germline ends. Germline values: CDR1 SGHRS, CDR2 YFSETQ. This CDR3 contains 17 residues. The CDR3 here is CASSGGTLGLFGNTIYF. The CDR3 DNA is TGCGCCAGCAGCGGCGGGACGCTGGGACTCTTTGGAAACACCATATATTTT.

This rearrangement joins TRBV6-6 to TRBJ2-1; D remains unclear. Germline V gene sequence: CDR1 MNHNY, CDR2 SVGAGI (reference sequence). Trimming took off 0 bases at V and 8 bases at J, with 5 bases between the two ends. The CDR3 is made up of 12 amino acids. CDR3 protein: CASSYSAHEQFF. The CDR3 DNA follows: TGTGCCAGCAGTTACTCAGCCCATGAGCAGTTCTTC.

This CDR3 is CASSYPTGGEETQYF. CDR3 coding DNA: TGTGCCAGCAGTTACCCCACAGGGGGCGAAGAGACCCAGTACTTC. This rearrangement joins TRBV6-6 to TRBJ2-5, with 9 bases fitting TRBD1. CDR1 is MNHNY and CDR2 is SVGAGI in the germline V gene (reference sequence). Trimming took 2 bases from V and 3 from J; bases not matched to a gene: 4. The CDR3 length is 15 residues.

The chain uses TRBV19 and TRBJ1-2, with 7 bases matching TRBD1. From germline, CDR1 is LNHDA and CDR2 SQIVND (reference sequence). The CDR3 is made up of 15 amino acids. J lost 3 bases, V lost 6 bases, and 10 bases had no gene match. CDR3 DNA sequence: TGTGCCAGTAGCATCGACAGGGATGGAGACTATGGCTACACCTTC. It codes for CASSIDRDGDYGYTF.

The rearrangement links TRBV5-1 to TRBJ2-3; TRBD2 matches 14 bases. The trim removed 2 bases at V and 2 bases at J, leaving 7 bases unmatched. The CDR3 extends over 18 amino acids. CDR1 and CDR2 from the germline V gene are SGHRS and YFSETQ. This chain's CDR3 is CASSFGLAGGLYTDTQYF. CDR3 DNA: TGCGCCAGCAGCTTCGGACTAGCGGGGGGCCTCTACACAGATACGCAGTATTTT. The full variable domain, completed using reference TRBV5-1 and TRBJ2-3, is KAGVTQTPRYLIKTRGQQVTLSCSPISGHRSVSWYQQTPGQGLQFLFEYFSETQRNKGNFPGRFSGRQFSNSRSEMNVSTLELGDSALYLCASSFGLAGGLYTDTQYFGPGTRLTVL.